This T cell receptor (beta chain) was identified during a study of identical twins. Study-level findings and limits: Carriage of fewer insertions was seen in abundant cord blood beta clonotypes, whereas memory repertoires showed none. Sharing of beta out-of-frame sequences by twins showed a weaker excess. The models systematically underestimated how much out-of-frame TCR alpha was shared in monozygotic twins.

As concerns this clonotype: Its cognate antigen is unknown.

The CDR3 runs 15 residues. Germline values: CDR1 SGHKS, CDR2 YYEKEE (reference sequence). Losses at the gene ends were 0 bases for V and 7 bases for J; bases not matched to a gene: 7. Via MiXCR, TCRdb re-called the 5' RACE reads, giving one row per CDR3 protein. The data hold 450,000 or so distinct CDR3 sequences, with 12% to 15% observed a single time. These same records also appear under a second study, on yellow fever vaccine responses in identical twins. That paper adds: Reportedly, the response of twins' T cells to the vaccine seemed partly convergent, partly personalized.

Sequencing was done on a sample of CD4+ T cells sorted from blood. The rearrangement uses TRBV5-5 and TRBJ2-4; 7 nucleotides line up with TRBD2. The clonotype originates from a young woman in good health. CDR3 in DNA: TGTGCCAGCAGCTTGGAAGCAGGGAGGGAGAACATTCAGTACTTC. This sequence encodes CASSLEAGRENIQYF. The entire variable domain, with the rest obtained from reference TRBV5-5 and TRBJ2-4, is as follows: DAGVTQSPTHLIKTRGQQVTLRCSPISGHKSVSWYQQVLGQGPQFIFQYYEKEERGRGNFPDRFSARQFPNYSSELNVNALLLGDSALYLCASSLEAGRENIQYFGAGTRLSVL.